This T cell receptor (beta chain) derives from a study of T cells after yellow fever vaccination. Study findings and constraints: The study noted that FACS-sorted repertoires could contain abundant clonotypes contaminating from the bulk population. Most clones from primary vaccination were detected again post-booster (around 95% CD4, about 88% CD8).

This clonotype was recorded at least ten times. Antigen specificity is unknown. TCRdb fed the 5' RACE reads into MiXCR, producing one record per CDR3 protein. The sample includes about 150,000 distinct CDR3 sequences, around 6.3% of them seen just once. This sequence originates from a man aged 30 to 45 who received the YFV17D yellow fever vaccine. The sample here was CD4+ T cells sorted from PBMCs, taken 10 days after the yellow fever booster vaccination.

In nucleotides, the CDR3 is TGCGCCAGCAGCTTCACGGGCCCAGCTAGCAATCAGCCCCAGCATTTT. This sequence encodes CASSFTGPASNQPQHF. This chain uses TRBV5-1 with TRBJ1-5, with D unclear. Germline V CDR1 and CDR2: SGHRS, YFSETQ. This CDR3 has 16 residues. V shed 2 bases and J shed 0 bases, with 12 bases lying between them.